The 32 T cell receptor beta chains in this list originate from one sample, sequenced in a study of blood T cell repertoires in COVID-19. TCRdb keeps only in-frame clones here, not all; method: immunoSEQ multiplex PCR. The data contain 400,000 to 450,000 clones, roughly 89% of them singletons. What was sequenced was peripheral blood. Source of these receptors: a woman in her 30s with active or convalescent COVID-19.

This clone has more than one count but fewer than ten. The CDR3 sequence: CASSLGGQGNSPLHF. CDR3 coding DNA: TGCGCCAGCAGCTTGGGTGGACAGGGGAATTCACCCCTCCACTTT. The rearrangement uses TRBV5-1 and TRBJ1-6; 9 bases align to TRBD1. V shed 0 bases, J shed 7 bases, and the junction held 2 bases outside the gene matches. Germline CDR1 reads SGHRS; CDR2 reads YFSETQ. The CDR3 extends over 15 amino acids.

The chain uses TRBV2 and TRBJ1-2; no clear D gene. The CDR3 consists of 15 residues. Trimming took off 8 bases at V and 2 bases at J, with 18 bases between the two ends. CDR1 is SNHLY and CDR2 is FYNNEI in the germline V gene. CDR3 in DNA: TGTGCCAGCCGCGGGAGGGCTCCCACCAACTATGGCTACACCTTC. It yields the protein CASRGRAPTNYGYTF.

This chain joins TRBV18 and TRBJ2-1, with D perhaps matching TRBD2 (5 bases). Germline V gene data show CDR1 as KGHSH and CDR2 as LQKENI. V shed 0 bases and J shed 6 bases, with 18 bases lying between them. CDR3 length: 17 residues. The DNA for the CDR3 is TGTGCCAGCTCACCACCTGCTATGGGGAGATCGGCCAATGAGCAGTTCTTC. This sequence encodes CASSPPAMGRSANEQFF.

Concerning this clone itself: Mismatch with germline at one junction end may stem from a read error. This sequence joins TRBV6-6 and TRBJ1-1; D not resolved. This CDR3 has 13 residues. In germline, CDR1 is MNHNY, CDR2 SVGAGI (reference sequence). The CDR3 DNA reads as TGTGCCAGCAGTTACATGGCAGGTCTTGAAACTTTCTTT. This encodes CASSYMAGLETFF.

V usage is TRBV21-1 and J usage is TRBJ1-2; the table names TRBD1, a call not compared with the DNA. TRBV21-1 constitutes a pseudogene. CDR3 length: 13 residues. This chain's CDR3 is CASSKGGRDGYTF. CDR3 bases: TGTGCCAGCAGCAAAGGGGGCAGGGATGGCTACACCTTC.

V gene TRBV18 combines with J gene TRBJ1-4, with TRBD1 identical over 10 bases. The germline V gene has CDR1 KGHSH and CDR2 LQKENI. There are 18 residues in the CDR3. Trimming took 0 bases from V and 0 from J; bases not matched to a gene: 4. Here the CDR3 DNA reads TGTGCCAGCTCACCACCGGGACAGGGGATTGCAACTAATGAAAAACTGTTTTTT. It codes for CASSPPGQGIATNEKLFF.

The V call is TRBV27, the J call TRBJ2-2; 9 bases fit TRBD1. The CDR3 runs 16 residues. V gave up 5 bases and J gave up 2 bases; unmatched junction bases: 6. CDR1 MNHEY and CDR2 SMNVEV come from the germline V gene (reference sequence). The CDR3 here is CASSHGQGINTGELFF. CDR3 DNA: TGTGCCAGCAGTCACGGACAGGGGATTAACACCGGGGAGCTGTTTTTT.

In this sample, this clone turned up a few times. CDR3 bases: TGTGCCAGCAGCCTGACAGCATCCTCCTACGAGCAGTACTTC. It codes for CASSLTASSYEQYF. The chain combines TRBV5-8 with TRBJ2-7, with D perhaps matching TRBD1 (5 bases). Per the germline V gene, CDR1 is SGHTS and CDR2 is YDEGEE. The CDR3 consists of 14 residues. Trimming stripped 4 bases from V and 0 bases from J, with 11 bases between.

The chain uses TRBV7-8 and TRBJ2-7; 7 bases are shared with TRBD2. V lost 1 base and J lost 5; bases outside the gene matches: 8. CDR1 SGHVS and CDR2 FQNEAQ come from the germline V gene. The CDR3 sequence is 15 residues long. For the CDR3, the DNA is TGTGCCAGCAGCTTAGTAGGGACTATGTGGGACGAGCAGTACTTC. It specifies CASSLVGTMWDEQYF.

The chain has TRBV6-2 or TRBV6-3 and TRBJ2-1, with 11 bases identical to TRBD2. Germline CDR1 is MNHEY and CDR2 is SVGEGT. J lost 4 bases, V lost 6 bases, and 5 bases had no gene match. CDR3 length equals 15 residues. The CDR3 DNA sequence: TGTGCCAGCAGCCCGGGACTAGCGGCTTACAATGAGCAGTTCTTC. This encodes CASSPGLAAYNEQFF.

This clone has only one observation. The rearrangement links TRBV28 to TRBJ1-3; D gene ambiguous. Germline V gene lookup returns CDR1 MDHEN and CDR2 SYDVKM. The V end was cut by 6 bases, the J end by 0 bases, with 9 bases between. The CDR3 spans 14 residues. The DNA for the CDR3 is TGTGCCAGCAGCCCGGTAGTCTCTGGAAACACCATATATTTT. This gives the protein CASSPVVSGNTIYF.

Here the CDR3 reads CASSIRDEQYF. The CDR3, as DNA: TGTGCCAGCAGCATCAGGGACGAGCAGTACTTC. The chain carries TRBV5-6 and TRBJ2-7, with D maybe TRBD1 (5 bases). The germline V and J ends were trimmed by 4 bases and 5 bases, with 7 bases remaining between them. There are 11 residues in the CDR3. Germline V gives CDR1 SGHDT, CDR2 YYEEEE.

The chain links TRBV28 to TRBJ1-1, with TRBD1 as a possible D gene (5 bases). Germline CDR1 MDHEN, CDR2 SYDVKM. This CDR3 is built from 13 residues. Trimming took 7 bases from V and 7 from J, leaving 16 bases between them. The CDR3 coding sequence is TGTGCCAGCACCTGGGGCACGGCCAGTGAAGCTTTCTTT. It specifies CASTWGTASEAFF.

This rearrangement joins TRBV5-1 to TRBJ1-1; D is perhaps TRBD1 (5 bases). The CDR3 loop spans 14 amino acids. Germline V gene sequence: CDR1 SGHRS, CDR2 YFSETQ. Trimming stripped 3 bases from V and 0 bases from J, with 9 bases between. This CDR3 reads CASSWTWMNTEAFF. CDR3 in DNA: TGCGCCAGCAGCTGGACATGGATGAACACTGAAGCTTTCTTT.

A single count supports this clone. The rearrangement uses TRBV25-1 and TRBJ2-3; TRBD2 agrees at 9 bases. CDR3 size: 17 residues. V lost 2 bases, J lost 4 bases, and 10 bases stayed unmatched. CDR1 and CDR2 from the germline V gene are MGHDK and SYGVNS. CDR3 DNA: TGTGCCAGCAGTGAAACGCGGGAGGGCTTGCGGGCAGATACGCAGTATTTT. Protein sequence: CASSETREGLRADTQYF.

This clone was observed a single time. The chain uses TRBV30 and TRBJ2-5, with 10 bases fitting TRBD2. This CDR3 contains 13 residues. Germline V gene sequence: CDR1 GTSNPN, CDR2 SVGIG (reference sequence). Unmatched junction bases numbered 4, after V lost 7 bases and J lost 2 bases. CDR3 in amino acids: CAFSSGRQETQYF. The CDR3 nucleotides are TGTGCCTTTAGTAGCGGGAGGCAAGAGACCCAGTACTTC.

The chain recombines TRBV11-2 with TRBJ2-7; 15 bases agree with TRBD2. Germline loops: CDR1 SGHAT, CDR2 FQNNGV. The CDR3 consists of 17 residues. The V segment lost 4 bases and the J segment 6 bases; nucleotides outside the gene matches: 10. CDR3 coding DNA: TGTGCCAGCAGCTCTTCTTACGGACTAGCGGGGGGGCCCGAGCAGTACTTC. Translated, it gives CASSSSYGLAGGPEQYF.

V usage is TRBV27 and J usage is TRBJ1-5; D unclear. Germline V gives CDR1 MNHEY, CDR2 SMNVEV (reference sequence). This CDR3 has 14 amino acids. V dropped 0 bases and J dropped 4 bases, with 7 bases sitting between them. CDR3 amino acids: CASSLSLQNQPQHF. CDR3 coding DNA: TGTGCCAGCAGTTTATCCTTACAGAATCAGCCCCAGCATTTT.

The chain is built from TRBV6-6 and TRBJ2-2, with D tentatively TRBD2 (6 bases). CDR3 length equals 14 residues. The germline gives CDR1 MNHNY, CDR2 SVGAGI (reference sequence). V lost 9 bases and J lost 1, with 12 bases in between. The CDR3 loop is CASLNGGNTGELFF. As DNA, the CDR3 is TGTGCCAGTCTAAACGGGGGGAACACCGGGGAGCTGTTTTTT.

The chain's CDR3 is CAISERRGGPSYNEQFF. The CDR3, as DNA: TGTGCCATCAGTGAGAGGCGGGGGGGGCCCTCCTACAATGAGCAGTTCTTC. This rearrangement joins TRBV10-3 to TRBJ2-1; 9 nucleotides agree with TRBD2. Losses at the gene ends were 2 bases for V and 0 bases for J; bases not matched to a gene: 5. Germline V gives CDR1 ENHRY, CDR2 SYGVKD. CDR3 length: 17 residues.

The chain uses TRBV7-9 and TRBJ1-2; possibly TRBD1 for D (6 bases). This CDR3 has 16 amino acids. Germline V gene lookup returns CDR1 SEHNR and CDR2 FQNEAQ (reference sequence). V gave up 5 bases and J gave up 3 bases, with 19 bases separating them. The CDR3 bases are TGTGCCAGCAGCCCTTACCGATACAGGGTTGACTATGGCTACACCTTC. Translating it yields CASSPYRYRVDYGYTF.

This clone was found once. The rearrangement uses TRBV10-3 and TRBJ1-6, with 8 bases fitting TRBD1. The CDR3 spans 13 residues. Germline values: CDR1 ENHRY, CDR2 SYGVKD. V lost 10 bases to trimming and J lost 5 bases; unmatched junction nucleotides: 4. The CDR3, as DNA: TGTGCCACAACGACAGGGGATAATTCACCCCTCCACTTT. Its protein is CATTTGDNSPLHF.

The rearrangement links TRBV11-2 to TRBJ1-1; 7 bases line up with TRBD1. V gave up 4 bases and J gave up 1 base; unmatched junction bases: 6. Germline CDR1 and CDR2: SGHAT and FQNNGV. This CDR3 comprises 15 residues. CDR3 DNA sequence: TGTGCCAGCAGCTACCGGACAGGAAAGAACACTGAAGCTTTCTTT. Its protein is CASSYRTGKNTEAFF. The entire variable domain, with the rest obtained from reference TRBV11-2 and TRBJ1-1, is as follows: EAGVAQSPRYKIIEKRQSVAFWCNPISGHATLYWYQQILGQGPKLLIQFQNNGVVDDSQLPKDRFSAERLKGVDSTLKIQPAKLEDSAVYLCASSYRTGKNTEAFFGQGTRLTVV.

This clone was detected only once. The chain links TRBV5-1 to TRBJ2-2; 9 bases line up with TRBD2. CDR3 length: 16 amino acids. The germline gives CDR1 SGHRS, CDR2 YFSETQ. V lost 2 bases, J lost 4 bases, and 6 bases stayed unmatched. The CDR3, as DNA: TGCGCCAGCAGCTTCAGCGGGGGGCCTCCCACCGGGGAGCTGTTTTTT. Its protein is CASSFSGGPPTGELFF.

The DNA for the CDR3 is TGTGCCAGCAGTGTCGCAGGGGCACACCATGGCTACACCTTC. Translation gives CASSVAGAHHGYTF. The V call is TRBV2, the J call TRBJ1-2; TRBD1 is a possible D gene (6 bases). The CDR3 is 14 residues long. From germline, CDR1 is SNHLY and CDR2 FYNNEI. The germline V and J ends were trimmed by 4 bases and 6 bases, with 15 bases remaining between them.

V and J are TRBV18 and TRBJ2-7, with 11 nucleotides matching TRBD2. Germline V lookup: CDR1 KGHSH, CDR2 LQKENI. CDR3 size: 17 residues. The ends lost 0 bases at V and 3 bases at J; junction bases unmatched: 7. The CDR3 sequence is CASSPPLAGGLSYEQYF. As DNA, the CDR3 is TGTGCCAGCTCACCACCTTTAGCGGGAGGGTTGAGCTACGAGCAGTACTTC.

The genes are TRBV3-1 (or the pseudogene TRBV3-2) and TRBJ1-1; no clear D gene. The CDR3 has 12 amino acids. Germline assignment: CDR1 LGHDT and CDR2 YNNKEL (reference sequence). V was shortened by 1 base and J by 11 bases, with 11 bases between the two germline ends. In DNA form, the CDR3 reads TGTGCCAGCAGCCAAGGGTGGGAGAGGGCTTTCTTT. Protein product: CASSQGWERAFF.

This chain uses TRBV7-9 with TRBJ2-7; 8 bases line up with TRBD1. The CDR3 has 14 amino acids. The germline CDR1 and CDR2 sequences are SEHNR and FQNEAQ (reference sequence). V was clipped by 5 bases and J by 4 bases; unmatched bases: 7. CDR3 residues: CASSGMDRVYEQYF. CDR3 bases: TGTGCCAGCAGCGGGATGGACAGGGTGTACGAGCAGTACTTC.

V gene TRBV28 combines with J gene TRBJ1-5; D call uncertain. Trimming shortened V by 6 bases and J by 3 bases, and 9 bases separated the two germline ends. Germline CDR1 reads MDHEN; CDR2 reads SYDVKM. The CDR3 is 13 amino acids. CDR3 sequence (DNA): TGTGCCAGCAGCCCTAACCTCAATCAGCCCCAGCATTTT. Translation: CASSPNLNQPQHF.

The CDR3 bases are TGTGCCAGCCATTTAGGGCCAGGGCCTATGAACACTGAAGCTTTCTTT. Translation gives CASHLGPGPMNTEAFF. The chain employs TRBV11-3 and TRBJ1-1; maybe TRBD1 (5 bases). The CDR3 runs 16 residues. Germline CDR1 and CDR2: SGHNT and YENEEA. V was pared by 8 bases and J by 0 bases, with 19 bases between.

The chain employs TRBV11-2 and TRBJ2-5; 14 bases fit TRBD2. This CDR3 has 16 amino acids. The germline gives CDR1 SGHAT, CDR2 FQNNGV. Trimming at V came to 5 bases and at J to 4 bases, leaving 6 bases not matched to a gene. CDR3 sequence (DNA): TGTGCCAGCAGCCCTGGGACTAGCGGGAGAGGAGAGACCCAGTACTTC. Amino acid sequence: CASSPGTSGRGETQYF.

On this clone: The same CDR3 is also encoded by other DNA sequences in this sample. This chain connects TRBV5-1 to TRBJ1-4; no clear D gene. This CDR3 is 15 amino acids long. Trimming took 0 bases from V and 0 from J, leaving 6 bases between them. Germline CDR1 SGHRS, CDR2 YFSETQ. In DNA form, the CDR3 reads TGCGCCAGCAGCTTGGCCGGGGCAACTAATGAAAAACTGTTTTTT. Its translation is CASSLAGATNEKLFF.